These T cell receptor beta chains were read from a single sample in a study of tumor-infiltrating lymphocytes in primary liver carcinoma. TCRdb re-derived calls from the multiplex PCR reads in MiXCR, one entry per CDR3 protein. The sample comprises some 180,000 distinct CDR3 sequences, about 82% of which are singletons, and roughly 20% rests with the top ten. The sequencing sample was made of tumor tissue from primary liver carcinoma. The receptors stem from a man aged 35 to 55 with primary liver carcinoma and hepatitis B virus infection. Each CDR3 is given with its conserved first and last residue. Each record gives: V gene, D gene, clone size, J gene, CDR3 protein, CDR3 DNA. A D gene is named only where the DNA matches it firmly. Expanded clones get a size class; other rows say once, few or many, or leave the size out.

v_call: TRBV11-3; d_call: NA; clone_size: NA; j_call: TRBJ1-6; cdr3_aa: CGSSHTLVSPLHF; cdr3_nt: TGTGGCAGCAGCCATACACTGGTTTCACCCCTCCACTTT
v_call: TRBV4-2; d_call: NA; clone_size: NA; j_call: TRBJ2-1; cdr3_aa: CASSQDQGRNPSCEQFF; cdr3_nt: TGCGCCAGTAGCCAAGATCAAGGTAGGAACCCCTCTTGTGAGCAGTTCTTC
v_call: TRBV28; d_call: NA; clone_size: NA; j_call: TRBJ1-1; cdr3_aa: CASSLTTTGNTKASF; cdr3_nt: TGTGCCAGCAGTTTAACAACAACAGGGAATACTAAAGCTTCCTTT
v_call: TRBV5-5; d_call: TRBD2; clone_size: NA; j_call: TRBJ2-3; cdr3_aa: CVSRTLSGRGTDTLYF; cdr3_nt: TGTGTCAGCAGGACCCTAAGCGGGAGGGGAACAGATACGCTGTATTTT
v_call: TRBV18; d_call: NA; clone_size: few; j_call: TRBJ2-5; cdr3_aa: CASSPPPQETQYF; cdr3_nt: TGTGCCAGCTCACCTCCGCCCCAAGAGACCCAGTACTTC
v_call: TRBV6-5; d_call: NA; clone_size: once; j_call: TRBJ1-4; cdr3_aa: CASRMIETNEKLFF; cdr3_nt: TGTGCCAGCAGAATGATTGAAACTAACGAAAAACTGTTTTTT
v_call: TRBV11-3; d_call: NA; clone_size: few; j_call: TRBJ2-2; cdr3_aa: CASSLSPRDDAELFF; cdr3_nt: TGTGCCAGCAGCTTGTCCCCCAGGGACGATGCGGAGTTGTTTTTT
v_call: TRBV6-1; d_call: NA; clone_size: many; j_call: TRBJ2-7; cdr3_aa: CASSHWTVTTFREQYF; cdr3_nt: TGTGCCAGCAGTCACTGGACCGTTACCACCTTTCGGGAGCAGTACTTC
v_call: TRBV12-3/TRBV12-4; d_call: NA; clone_size: many; j_call: TRBJ2-7; cdr3_aa: CASSWTGRGEQYF; cdr3_nt: TGTGCCAGCAGTTGGACAGGGAGGGGCGAGCAGTACTTC
v_call: TRBV6-6; d_call: TRBD2; clone_size: few; j_call: TRBJ2-5; cdr3_aa: CASSQLGLLTSGRAVETQYF; cdr3_nt: TGTGCCAGCAGCCAATTGGGTTTACTGACTAGCGGGAGGGCCGTAGAGACTCAGTACTTC
v_call: TRBV7-9; d_call: NA; clone_size: NA; j_call: TRBJ2-5; cdr3_aa: CVSSQEGKTQYF; cdr3_nt: TGTGTCAGCAGCCAGGAAGGGAAGACCCAGTACTTC
v_call: TRBV6-5; d_call: NA; clone_size: NA; j_call: TRBJ1-1; cdr3_aa: CTGSYDAGSLNTEAFF; cdr3_nt: TGTACCGGCAGTTACGATGCAGGGTCCTTGAACACTGAAGCTTTCTTT
v_call: TRBV19; d_call: NA; clone_size: once; j_call: TRBJ1-1; cdr3_aa: CASRSEFRGRTKAFF; cdr3_nt: TGTGCCAGTAGATCTGAGTTTAGGGGTCGCACTAAAGCTTTCTTT
v_call: TRBV11-3; d_call: NA; clone_size: NA; j_call: TRBJ2-1; cdr3_aa: CASSLDFSSNEQFF; cdr3_nt: TGTGCCAGCAGCTTAGACTTCTCGAGCAATGAGCAGTTCTTC
v_call: TRBV5-6; d_call: NA; clone_size: NA; j_call: TRBJ2-1; cdr3_aa: CASSSNVQGRGYNEQFF; cdr3_nt: TGTGCCAGCAGCTCGAACGTACAGGGGCGGGGGTATAATGAGCAGTTCTTC
v_call: TRBV6-5; d_call: NA; clone_size: NA; j_call: TRBJ2-1; cdr3_aa: CASRRAGHYYNEQFF; cdr3_nt: TGTGCCAGCAGGCGAGCAGGTCATTACTACAATGAGCAGTTCTTC
v_call: TRBV4-3; d_call: NA; clone_size: NA; j_call: TRBJ2-1; cdr3_aa: CANSLNSGSSSEQFF; cdr3_nt: TGCGCCAACAGCCTAAATAGTGGGAGTAGTAGTGAGCAGTTCTTC
v_call: TRBV11-1; d_call: NA; clone_size: NA; j_call: TRBJ2-7; cdr3_aa: CASRHGVTSYEQYF; cdr3_nt: TGTGCCAGCCGACACGGGGTGACTTCCTACGAGCAGTACTTC
v_call: TRBV5-1; d_call: NA; clone_size: few; j_call: TRBJ2-7; cdr3_aa: CASSNEISYEQYF; cdr3_nt: TGCGCCAGCAGTAACGAGATCTCCTACGAGCAGTACTTC
v_call: TRBV28; d_call: NA; clone_size: NA; j_call: TRBJ2-1; cdr3_aa: CDSSLGSGFYDEQFF; cdr3_nt: TGTGACAGCAGCCTCGGGAGCGGATTCTACGATGAGCAGTTCTTC
v_call: TRBV6-2/TRBV6-3; d_call: NA; clone_size: NA; j_call: TRBJ2-3; cdr3_aa: CASRQGAHSDTQYF; cdr3_nt: TGTGCCAGCAGGCAAGGGGCCCACTCAGATACGCAATATTTT
v_call: TRBV12-3/TRBV12-4; d_call: NA; clone_size: NA; j_call: TRBJ1-1; cdr3_aa: CASSLGLMNTGAFF; cdr3_nt: TGTGCCAGCAGTTTAGGGCTGATGAACACTGGAGCTTTCTTT
v_call: TRBV5-4; d_call: TRBD1; clone_size: many; j_call: TRBJ2-5; cdr3_aa: CASSFNRGQETQYF; cdr3_nt: TGTGCCAGCAGCTTTAACAGGGGGCAAGAGACCCAGTACTTC
v_call: TRBV4-1; d_call: NA; clone_size: once; j_call: TRBJ1-5; cdr3_aa: CASSPIKGNNQPQHF; cdr3_nt: TGCGCCAGCAGTCCCATAAAAGGGAACAATCAGCCCCAGCATTTT
v_call: TRBV7-8; d_call: NA; clone_size: NA; j_call: TRBJ2-7; cdr3_aa: CASSSYERWPYEQYF; cdr3_nt: TGTGCCAGCAGCTCTTATGAGAGGTGGCCCTACGAGCAGTACTTC
v_call: TRBV29-1; d_call: NA; clone_size: once; j_call: TRBJ1-1; cdr3_aa: CSVGPGWGIVAGTFF; cdr3_nt: TGCAGCGTTGGTCCAGGGTGGGGTATAGTCGCTGGAACTTTCTTT
v_call: TRBV4-1; d_call: TRBD2; clone_size: NA; j_call: TRBJ2-3; cdr3_aa: CANSQDAGGLGDTQYF; cdr3_nt: TGCGCCAACAGCCAAGATGCGGGAGGGCTGGGAGATACCCAGTATTTT
v_call: TRBV29-1; d_call: NA; clone_size: NA; j_call: TRBJ2-2; cdr3_aa: CSILGPGPAGEFFF; cdr3_nt: TGCAGCATCCTCGGTCCGGGACCCGCCGGGGAGTTCTTTTTT
v_call: TRBV5-1; d_call: NA; clone_size: NA; j_call: TRBJ2-6; cdr3_aa: CASSLESSGANVLNF; cdr3_nt: TGCGCCAGTAGCTTGGAAAGCTCTGGGGCCAACGTCCTGAATTTC
v_call: TRBV29-1; d_call: TRBD2; clone_size: few; j_call: TRBJ2-2; cdr3_aa: CRVGLASTGELFF; cdr3_nt: TGCCGCGTTGGACTAGCGAGCACCGGGGAGTTGTTTTTT
v_call: TRBV7-8; d_call: NA; clone_size: NA; j_call: TRBJ2-3; cdr3_aa: CASSTGRTSQSTYTQYF; cdr3_nt: TGTGCCAGCAGCACCGGTCGGACAAGCCAAAGCACATATACGCAGTATTTT
v_call: TRBV6-1; d_call: TRBD1; clone_size: NA; j_call: TRBJ2-4; cdr3_aa: CDSSATGGFSKNIQYF; cdr3_nt: TGTGACAGCAGTGCCACAGGGGGATTCAGCAAAAACATTCAGTACTTC
v_call: TRBV7-9; d_call: NA; clone_size: many; j_call: TRBJ2-5; cdr3_aa: CASSLDGETQYF; cdr3_nt: TGTGCCAGCAGCTTAGACGGAGAGACCCAGTACTTC
v_call: TRBV28; d_call: NA; clone_size: NA; j_call: TRBJ2-7; cdr3_aa: CVSSPRLWVRTYEQYF; cdr3_nt: TGTGTCAGCAGTCCAAGACTATGGGTCAGAACCTACGAGCAGTACTTC
v_call: TRBV14; d_call: NA; clone_size: NA; j_call: TRBJ2-1; cdr3_aa: CASKQYPGPGDNEQFF; cdr3_nt: TGTGCTAGCAAACAATATCCCGGGCCAGGGGACAATGAGCAGTTCTTC
v_call: TRBV11-2; d_call: NA; clone_size: NA; j_call: TRBJ2-3; cdr3_aa: CASSLVPGETRTDTQYF; cdr3_nt: TGTGCCAGCAGCTTAGTTCCGGGGGAGACTCGCACAGATACGCAATATTTT
v_call: TRBV7-9; d_call: NA; clone_size: NA; j_call: TRBJ1-4; cdr3_aa: CASKWASGRSGGKLFF; cdr3_nt: TGTGCCAGCAAGTGGGCTTCAGGCAGGTCCGGTGGAAAACTGTTTTTT
v_call: TRBV28; d_call: NA; clone_size: many; j_call: TRBJ1-2; cdr3_aa: CASSPQGYGYTF; cdr3_nt: TGTGCCAGCAGTCCACAGGGCTATGGCTACACCTTC
v_call: TRBV6-5; d_call: TRBD2; clone_size: NA; j_call: TRBJ2-3; cdr3_aa: CASRTEAGILDTQYF; cdr3_nt: TGTGCCAGCAGAACAGAAGCGGGGATATTGGATACGCAGTATTTT
v_call: TRBV6-2/TRBV6-3; d_call: TRBD2; clone_size: NA; j_call: TRBJ2-7; cdr3_aa: CASCYKPSGSYEQYF; cdr3_nt: TGTGCCAGCTGTTATAAGCCTAGCGGTTCCTACGAGCAGTACTTC
v_call: TRBV4-3; d_call: NA; clone_size: NA; j_call: TRBJ2-5; cdr3_aa: CARSQDGIGGQETQYF; cdr3_nt: TGCGCCAGAAGCCAAGACGGGATAGGGGGCCAAGAGACCCAGTACTTC
v_call: TRBV25-1; d_call: TRBD1; clone_size: NA; j_call: TRBJ1-1; cdr3_aa: CASAGDRGLTEAFF; cdr3_nt: TGTGCTAGCGCCGGTGACAGGGGGCTAACTGAAGCTTTCTTT
v_call: TRBV7-3; d_call: NA; clone_size: few; j_call: TRBJ1-1; cdr3_aa: CASSPNDGVRAFF; cdr3_nt: TGTGCCAGCAGCCCCAACGACGGGGTACGCGCTTTCTTT
v_call: TRBV6-6; d_call: NA; clone_size: NA; j_call: TRBJ2-7; cdr3_aa: CTSSPTLSEQYF; cdr3_nt: TGTACCAGCAGTCCTACCCTAAGCGAGCAGTACTTC
v_call: TRBV6-6; d_call: NA; clone_size: NA; j_call: TRBJ1-1; cdr3_aa: CARSYSGDTEAFF; cdr3_nt: TGTGCCAGGAGTTACTCAGGGGACACTGAAGCTTTCTTT
v_call: TRBV11-1; d_call: TRBD1; clone_size: NA; j_call: TRBJ2-5; cdr3_aa: CASSQGQGAIQETQFF; cdr3_nt: TGTGCCAGCAGCCAAGGACAGGGGGCAATTCAAGAGACCCAATTCTTC
v_call: TRBV6-1; d_call: TRBD1; clone_size: NA; j_call: TRBJ2-2; cdr3_aa: CANRQGNGELFF; cdr3_nt: TGTGCCAACAGACAGGGGAACGGAGAGCTGTTTTTT
v_call: TRBV29-1; d_call: NA; clone_size: NA; j_call: TRBJ2-5; cdr3_aa: CSVGPKETQYF; cdr3_nt: TGCAGCGTTGGGCCGAAAGAGACCCAGTACTTC
v_call: TRBV6-6; d_call: NA; clone_size: once; j_call: TRBJ1-5; cdr3_aa: CASSLGSGNYPQHF; cdr3_nt: TGTGCCAGCAGTTTGGGCAGCGGCAATTATCCCCAGCATTTT
v_call: TRBV29-1; d_call: NA; clone_size: NA; j_call: TRBJ1-1; cdr3_aa: CSVDPMGMNTEAFF; cdr3_nt: TGCAGCGTTGACCCGATGGGAATGAACACTGAAGCTTTCTTT
v_call: TRBV6-1; d_call: NA; clone_size: once; j_call: TRBJ2-3; cdr3_aa: CANSERWRRLFTDTQYF; cdr3_nt: TGTGCCAACAGTGAAAGGTGGAGGAGATTGTTTACAGATACGCAGTATTTT